The table lists the clone carrying this T cell receptor (beta chain) with a count of one. This entry is derived from a study of blood T cell repertoires in COVID-19. On the study more broadly: Both acute and convalescent COVID-19 samples were obtained from the United States, Italy and Spain.

The CDR3 totals 13 residues. Trimming took off 5 bases at V and 4 bases at J, with 10 bases between the two ends. Germline loops: CDR1 KGHDR, CDR2 SFDVKD. Methods used by the authors: Reference gene primer amplification yielded estimated nucleated cell counts. Using immunoSEQ multiplex PCR, the repertoire was profiled, and TCRdb retains in-frame clones only, with some absent. V, J and clone size are taken as reported in that table, and D and trimming were inferred from the DNA itself. Here the sample spans about 670,000 clones, 85% to 90% being singletons. The V call is TRBV24-1, the J call TRBJ1-2; D remains ambiguous. The sample consisted of peripheral blood. This clonotype originated in a woman in her late teens or twenties with acute or convalescent COVID-19. The CDR3 DNA reads as TGTGCCACCAGTGTGGGAGATCGCTATGGCTACACCTTC. It is translated as CATSVGDRYGYTF.